These 30 T cell receptor beta chains were sequenced from one sample in a study of CD8+ T cells in alopecia areata. Investigators isolated RNA and reverse transcribed it into cDNA to act as the sequencing template. Clones were sequenced by immunoSEQ multiplex PCR, and TCRdb holds only the in-frame ones, with some missing. The sample holds 100,000 or so clones; 55% to 70% are singletons and the top ten take roughly 15%. Treatment here: oral pan-JAK inhibitor, 5-10 mg twice daily. Sequencing was performed on CD8+ T cells sorted from blood, taken at approximately week 56, from a patient treated with tofacitinib. The receptors were gathered from a human donor with alopecia areata.

The CDR3 DNA reads TGTGCCAGCTCACCTCCAGTGAGTGGGCCTGAAGCTTTCTTT. Residues: CASSPPVSGPEAFF. V is TRBV18 and J is TRBJ1-1; no definite D call. Germline values: CDR1 KGHSH, CDR2 LQKENI. The length of the CDR3 is 14 residues. Between the trimmed V and J ends, which lost 3 bases and 6 bases, there was a span of 14 bases.

This chain connects TRBV11-2 to TRBJ2-1; no clear D. This CDR3 region has 13 residues. Germline V gives CDR1 SGHAT, CDR2 FQNNGV. V dropped 2 bases and J dropped 4 bases, with 6 bases sitting between them. The CDR3 DNA sequence: TGTGCCAGCAGCTTATTACTATACAATGAGCAGTTCTTC. Amino acid sequence: CASSLLLYNEQFF. Drawing the rest from reference TRBV11-2 and TRBJ2-1, the complete variable domain is EAGVAQSPRYKIIEKRQSVAFWCNPISGHATLYWYQQILGQGPKLLIQFQNNGVVDDSQLPKDRFSAERLKGVDSTLKIQPAKLEDSAVYLCASSLLLYNEQFFGPGTRLTVL.

V usage is TRBV2 and J usage is TRBJ2-5; D could derive from TRBD1 or TRBD2 (5 bases each). The germline V gene encodes CDR1 SNHLY and CDR2 FYNNEI. V gave up 5 bases and J gave up 2 bases, with 12 bases separating them. CDR3 size: 14 residues. CDR3 in amino acids: CASSSGRGQETQYF. DNA of the CDR3: TGTGCCAGCAGTTCGGGACGGGGACAAGAGACCCAGTACTTC.

V is TRBV9 and J is TRBJ2-3; TRBD1 might be the D (5 bases). V shed 5 bases and J shed 2 bases, with 9 bases lying between them. The CDR3 consists of 13 residues. Per germline, CDR1 SGDLS and CDR2 YYNGEE. The CDR3 here is CASRDTLTDTQYF. The CDR3 nucleotides read TGTGCCAGCAGGGACACCCTCACAGATACGCAGTATTTT.

This chain links TRBV11-2 with TRBJ1-1; tentatively, D is TRBD1 (5 bases). CDR1 SGHAT and CDR2 FQNNGV come from the germline V gene. Trimming took off 1 base at V and 4 bases at J, with 10 bases between the two ends. The CDR3 length is 14 residues. The CDR3 nucleotides read TGTGCCAGCAGCTTAGGGGGGGGAGGCACTGAAGCTTTCTTT. Protein: CASSLGGGGTEAFF.

The chain links TRBV11-2 to TRBJ2-2, with no clear D. The germline V and J ends were trimmed by 1 base and 14 bases, with 23 bases remaining between them. The CDR3 is 16 amino acids. The germline V gene encodes CDR1 SGHAT and CDR2 FQNNGV. The CDR3 bases are TGTGCCAGCAGCTTAGTCCTCTACGGGTCCCCGAAGGGACTGTTTTTT. As protein: CASSLVLYGSPKGLFF.

This rearrangement joins TRBV7-9 to TRBJ1-1; D is unresolved. Trimming shortened V by 1 base and J by 8 bases, and 17 bases separated the two germline ends. The CDR3 totals 15 residues. CDR1 is SEHNR and CDR2 is FQNEAQ in the germline V gene (reference sequence). CDR3 residues: CASSLGAGKAEEAFF. DNA for the CDR3: TGTGCCAGCAGCTTAGGCGCCGGGAAAGCAGAGGAAGCTTTCTTT.

The rearrangement links TRBV30 to TRBJ2-7; D is undetermined. The CDR3 consists of 13 residues. From germline, CDR1 is GTSNPN and CDR2 SVGIG (reference sequence). V lost 1 base and J lost 2, with 9 bases in between. The CDR3 reads CAWSARVTYEQYF. The DNA for the CDR3 is TGTGCCTGGAGTGCTAGGGTTACCTACGAGCAGTACTTC.

The V and J genes are TRBV7-2 and TRBJ2-7; TRBD1 aligns across 7 bases. The germline CDR1 and CDR2 sequences are SGHTA and FQGNSA. Germline trimming cut 6 bases from V and 2 bases from J; bases unmatched to any gene: 7. The CDR3 loop spans 14 amino acids. CDR3 residues: CASRHTGTAYEQYF. In DNA, the CDR3 is TGTGCCAGCAGACATACCGGGACAGCCTACGAGCAGTACTTC.

This clone was found a few times. The chain carries TRBV7-8 and TRBJ1-4, with D possibly matching TRBD1 (6 bases). The CDR3 is made up of 15 amino acids. Germline CDR1 is SGHVS and CDR2 is FQNEAQ. The germline V and J ends were trimmed by 4 bases and 4 bases, with 13 bases remaining between them. The CDR3 spells CASSSIGQLNEKLFF. In DNA form, the CDR3 reads TGTGCCAGCAGCTCCATAGGACAGCTTAATGAAAAACTGTTTTTT.

This clone came up a few times. At one boundary the junction diverges from the germline segment, which might be a read error. The chain couples TRBV27 to TRBJ2-7; weak D call: TRBD1 (6 bases). Germline V gene sequence: CDR1 MNHEY, CDR2 SMNVEV (reference sequence). This CDR3 comprises 11 residues. CDR3 sequence reads: CSTGPSYEQYF. The CDR3 bases are TGCTCGACAGGACCCTCCTACGAGCAGTACTTC.

This clone was found once. This chain links TRBV5-6 with TRBJ1-1, with D possibly TRBD1 on 6 matching bases. The germline gives CDR1 SGHDT, CDR2 YYEEEE. V lost 7 bases, J lost 5 bases, and 12 bases lay in between. This CDR3 has 12 amino acids. CDR3 region: CASGQGTTEAFF. Written as DNA, the CDR3 is TGTGCCAGCGGTCAGGGGACGACTGAAGCTTTCTTT.

The CDR3 coding sequence is TGTGCCAGCAGTTACACGGGGGCCTCTAATGAAAAACTGTTTTTT. It codes for CASSYTGASNEKLFF. The rearrangement uses TRBV6-5 and TRBJ1-4; D is perhaps TRBD1 (6 bases). V was cut by 2 bases and J by 3 bases, with 10 bases left in between. The CDR3 extends over 15 amino acids. Germline CDR1 is MNHEY and CDR2 is SVGAGI.

This chain joins TRBV11-2 and TRBJ2-3, with D perhaps TRBD2 (5 bases). The germline V and J ends were trimmed by 1 base and 2 bases, with 7 bases remaining between them. Germline CDR1 reads SGHAT; CDR2 reads FQNNGV. There are 14 residues in the CDR3. CDR3: CASSLALATDTQYF. The DNA of the CDR3 is TGTGCCAGCAGCTTAGCGCTAGCCACAGATACGCAGTATTTT.

The V call is TRBV2, the J call TRBJ1-5; D is unclear. This CDR3 is built from 14 residues. Germline loops: CDR1 SNHLY, CDR2 FYNNEI. Trimming cost V 3 bases and J 4 bases, with 10 bases left between them. The CDR3: CASSEGRKNQPQHF. For the CDR3, the DNA is TGTGCCAGCAGTGAGGGCAGGAAGAATCAGCCCCAGCATTTT.

V gene TRBV5-1 combines with J gene TRBJ1-1; 7 nucleotides match TRBD1. CDR1 is SGHRS, CDR2 YFSETQ, per germline. CDR3 length: 15 amino acids. The ends lost 1 base at V and 3 bases at J; junction bases unmatched: 6. DNA for the CDR3: TGCGCCAGCAGCTTGAAGGAAGGGGGCCACACTGAAGCTTTCTTT. As protein: CASSLKEGGHTEAFF.

The chain employs TRBV18 and TRBJ1-1; D is undetermined. Deletions cut 3 bases from V and 6 bases from J, with 8 bases between. CDR3 length equals 12 residues. CDR1 is KGHSH, CDR2 LQKENI, per germline. DNA for the CDR3: TGTGCCAGCTCACCGCGAATTTCTGAAGCTTTCTTT. Residues: CASSPRISEAFF.

The sample holds a few counts of this clone. The chain joins TRBV5-1 to TRBJ2-4; D gene ambiguous. CDR1 SGHRS and CDR2 YFSETQ come from the germline V gene. The CDR3 consists of 14 residues. V was shortened by 0 bases and J by 1 base, with 5 bases between the two germline ends. The CDR3 reads CASSLATAKNIQYF. CDR3 nucleotides: TGCGCCAGCAGCTTGGCTACCGCCAAAAACATTCAGTACTTC. The full variable domain, completed using reference TRBV5-1 and TRBJ2-4, is KAGVTQTPRYLIKTRGQQVTLSCSPISGHRSVSWYQQTPGQGLQFLFEYFSETQRNKGNFPGRFSGRQFSNSRSEMNVSTLELGDSALYLCASSLATAKNIQYFGAGTRLSVL.

The V gene is TRBV19, the J gene TRBJ1-2; 9 nucleotides match TRBD1. This CDR3 contains 17 residues. CDR1 and CDR2 from the germline V gene are LNHDA and SQIVND (reference sequence). Trimming cost V 6 bases and J 1 base; bases outside gene matches: 12. The CDR3 DNA is TGTGCCAGTAGGGCTGGACAGGGGCGCAGGGTTAACTATGGCTACACCTTC. Its protein product is CASRAGQGRRVNYGYTF.

This chain links TRBV2 with TRBJ1-5; maybe TRBD1 (5 bases). The germline gives CDR1 SNHLY, CDR2 FYNNEI. The V end was cut by 3 bases, the J end by 2 bases, with 11 bases between. This CDR3 spans 15 amino acids. In DNA form, the CDR3 reads TGTGCCAGCAGTGAGTGGCAGGGAGGCAATCAGCCCCAGCATTTT. Protein product: CASSEWQGGNQPQHF.

This clone was detected only once. This chain uses TRBV5-1 with TRBJ1-2; D gene unclear. The germline V gene encodes CDR1 SGHRS and CDR2 YFSETQ. The V end was cut by 0 bases, the J end by 6 bases, with 6 bases between. This CDR3 contains 12 residues. The CDR3: CASSLVGDGYTF. Written as DNA, the CDR3 is TGCGCCAGCAGCTTGGTAGGTGATGGCTACACCTTC.

The table lists this clone with a few counts. The chain couples TRBV4-1 to TRBJ1-2; a weak D match, TRBD1 (5 bases). In germline, CDR1 is MGHRA, CDR2 YSYEKL. V lost 4 bases and J 6 bases, leaving 21 bases between the germline ends. This CDR3 is built from 16 residues. The CDR3 loop reads CASSPRVGKGRNGYTF. DNA of the CDR3: TGCGCCAGCAGCCCGCGGGTAGGGAAGGGGAGGAATGGCTACACCTTC.

This clone was counted a few times. The chain uses TRBV7-6 and TRBJ1-6; D is perhaps TRBD1 (5 bases). The CDR3 totals 14 residues. V was clipped by 5 bases and J by 8 bases, with 13 bases between them. Germline lookup yields CDR1 SGHVS and CDR2 FNYEAQ. CDR3 in DNA: TGTGCCAGCAGCCGGAGGGACTTATATTCACCCCTCCACTTT. Translating it yields CASSRRDLYSPLHF. The full variable domain, with the rest looked up from reference TRBV7-6 and TRBJ1-6, is GAGVSQSPRYKVTKRGQDVALRCDPISGHVSLYWYRQALGQGPEFLTYFNYEAQQDKSGLPNDRFSAERPEGSISTLTIQRTEQRDSAMYRCASSRRDLYSPLHFGNGTRLTVT.

This clone has just one count. The gene calls are TRBV5-1 and TRBJ2-1; D not resolved. Trimming removed 2 bases from V and 0 bases from J, with 6 bases in between. Germline loops: CDR1 SGHRS, CDR2 YFSETQ. The CDR3 sequence is 14 residues long. The CDR3 DNA is TGCGCCAGCAGCTTTCTAAGCTCCTACAATGAGCAGTTCTTC. Protein sequence: CASSFLSSYNEQFF.

This clone was counted a few times. This sequence joins TRBV13 and TRBJ2-1; either TRBD1 or TRBD2 may supply D (6 bases each). The CDR3 is made up of 14 amino acids. Trimming took 5 bases from V and 4 from J, leaving 12 bases between them. From germline, CDR1 is PRHDT and CDR2 FYEKMQ (reference sequence). CDR3 DNA sequence: TGTGCCAGCAGCAAGGGGGGTCAATACAATGAGCAGTTCTTC. Protein sequence: CASSKGGQYNEQFF.

The chain employs TRBV25-1 and TRBJ1-1; no clear D. V was pared by 6 bases and J by 1 base, with 9 bases between. The germline V gene encodes CDR1 MGHDK and CDR2 SYGVNS. CDR3 length: 13 residues. The CDR3, as DNA: TGTGCCAGCAGCTTGACCGAGAACACTGAAGCTTTCTTT. It specifies CASSLTENTEAFF.

This sequence joins TRBV7-9 and TRBJ2-7; D unresolved. The germline V gene encodes CDR1 SEHNR and CDR2 FQNEAQ (reference sequence). The V end was cut by 4 bases, the J end by 2 bases, with 9 bases between. The CDR3 is 13 residues long. As DNA, the CDR3 is TGTGCCAGCAGCTACCCTGGAACCTACGAGCAGTACTTC. Amino acid sequence: CASSYPGTYEQYF.

The sample holds a few counts of this clone. The CDR3 loop reads CSVRARNTEAFF. Here the CDR3 DNA reads TGCAGCGTCCGTGCCAGGAACACTGAAGCTTTCTTT. V gene TRBV29-1 combines with J gene TRBJ1-1; no firm D call. This CDR3 is 12 amino acids long. Germline CDR1 and CDR2: SQVTM and ANQGSEA. The ends were cut back, 6 bases at V and 1 base at J, with 9 bases in the middle.

V is TRBV13 and J is TRBJ2-7; D unresolved. CDR3 length: 11 residues. Germline CDR1 and CDR2: PRHDT and FYEKMQ (reference sequence). The germline V and J ends were trimmed by 4 bases and 3 bases, with 4 bases remaining between them. CDR3 sequence: CASSSLYEQYF. CDR3 coding DNA: TGTGCCAGCAGCTCCCTCTACGAGCAGTACTTC.

This clone was observed a handful of times. The chain couples TRBV29-1 to TRBJ2-2, with 13 bases fitting TRBD2. The CDR3 is made up of 17 amino acids. The J segment lost 5 bases and the V segment lost 6 bases, leaving 12 bases of the junction unmatched. The germline V gene encodes CDR1 SQVTM and CDR2 ANQGSEA. In DNA form, the CDR3 reads TGCAGCGTCATCGTCCAGACTAGCGGGGGGCCAACCGGGGAGCTGTTTTTT. It translates to CSVIVQTSGGPTGELFF.